This T cell receptor beta chain emerged from a study of T cells in Graves' hyperthyroidism and ophthalmopathy. Study-level points and caveats: The majority of expanded thyroid clonotypes above 0.001 also appeared in blood. Ophthalmopathy was told apart from stable hyperthyroidism by a 13 V-J model.

Amplified regions were TCR beta CDR3 sequences from RNA transcripts. TCR CDR3 underwent first-round RT-PCR with the HTBI primer set. TCRdb independently ran MiXCR on the multiplex PCR reads; one entry per CDR3 protein. The table includes hundreds of thousands of distinct CDR3 sequences, roughly 37% detected once. Concerning this clonotype itself: Its antigen is as yet unknown.

An approximately 9.4 ml volume of fresh peripheral blood provided the PBMCs. Germline trimming cut 8 bases from V and 5 bases from J; bases unmatched to any gene: 5. The CDR3 runs to 12 residues. In germline, CDR1 is SEHNR, CDR2 FQNEAQ (reference sequence). What was sequenced was blood. The rearrangement links TRBV7-9 to TRBJ2-7; 8 nucleotides agree with TRBD1. The sequence was collected from a man aged 18 to 29 with Graves' hyperthyroidism. The CDR3 DNA reads as TGTGCCAGCCCTTCGACAGGGGACGAGCAGTACTTC. Translating it yields CASPSTGDEQYF.